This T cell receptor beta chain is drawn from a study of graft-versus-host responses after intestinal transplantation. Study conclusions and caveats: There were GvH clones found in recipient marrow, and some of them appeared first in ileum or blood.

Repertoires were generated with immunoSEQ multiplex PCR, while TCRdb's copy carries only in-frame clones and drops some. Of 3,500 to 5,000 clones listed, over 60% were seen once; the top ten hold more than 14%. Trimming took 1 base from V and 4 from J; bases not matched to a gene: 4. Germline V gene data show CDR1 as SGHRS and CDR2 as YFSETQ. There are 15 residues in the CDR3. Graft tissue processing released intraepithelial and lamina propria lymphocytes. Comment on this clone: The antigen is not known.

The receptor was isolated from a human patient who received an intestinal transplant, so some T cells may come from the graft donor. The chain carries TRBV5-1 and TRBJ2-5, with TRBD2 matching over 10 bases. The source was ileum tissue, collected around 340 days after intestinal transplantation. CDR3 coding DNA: TGCGCCAGCAGCTTGCAGCGGGGGGGCGTAGAGACCCAGTACTTC. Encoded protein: CASSLQRGGVETQYF.